This entry lists 17 T cell receptor beta chains sequenced from one sample in a study of graft-versus-host responses after intestinal transplantation. TCRdb's copy holds only in-frame clones and misses some; the assay was immunoSEQ multiplex PCR. The sample gives 43,000 or so clones, approximately 95% of which show up once; 1.6% is in the top ten. This sample comprised PBMCs, obtained approximately 350 days after intestinal transplant. All receptors derive from a human patient who received an intestinal transplant, so some T cells may come from the graft donor.

The chain employs TRBV6-5 and TRBJ2-1, with 11 positions matching TRBD2. V lost 5 bases, J lost 4 bases, and 1 base stayed unmatched. This CDR3 has 14 amino acids. Germline loops: CDR1 MNHEY, CDR2 SVGAGI. CDR3 region: CASSGLAGYNEQFF. In DNA form, the CDR3 reads TGTGCCAGCAGTGGACTAGCGGGTTACAATGAGCAGTTCTTC.

The chain combines TRBV5-1 with TRBJ2-5; no firm D call. Germline CDR1 is SGHRS and CDR2 is YFSETQ. This CDR3 has 13 amino acids. The V and J ends lost 2 bases and 5 bases respectively, with 10 bases between them. CDR3 bases: TGCGCCAGCAGCTTCCTGGGGATGGAGACCCAGTACTTC. Translated, it gives CASSFLGMETQYF.

The J gene is TRBJ2-1, the V gene TRBV27; TRBD2 aligns across 13 bases. With 5 bases clipped from V and 7 bases from J, the junction kept 5 bases outside the gene matches. Per the germline V gene, CDR1 is MNHEY and CDR2 is SMNVEV (reference sequence). The CDR3 extends over 15 amino acids. The CDR3 DNA reads as TGTGCCAGCAGTCAGACTAGCGGGGGGTTTAATGAGCAGTTCTTC. Protein sequence: CASSQTSGGFNEQFF.

The chain employs TRBV28 and TRBJ1-4; 9 bases line up with TRBD1. V was pared by 1 base and J by 4 bases, with 13 bases of the junction left unmatched. Germline V gene data show CDR1 as MDHEN and CDR2 as SYDVKM. This CDR3 spans 19 amino acids. CDR3 residues: CASSLLGTGRGGRNEKLFF. DNA of the CDR3: TGTGCCAGCAGTTTATTAGGGACAGGGAGAGGAGGGCGTAATGAAAAACTGTTTTTT. Full variable domain (missing parts from reference TRBV28 and TRBJ1-4): DVKVTQSSRYLVKRTGEKVFLECVQDMDHENMFWYRQDPGLGLRLIYFSYDVKMKEKGDIPEGYSVSREKKERFSLILESASTNQTSMYLCASSLLGTGRGGRNEKLFFGSGTQLSVL.

V usage is TRBV9 and J usage is TRBJ2-5; D is possibly TRBD2 (5 bases). CDR1 SGDLS and CDR2 YYNGEE come from the germline V gene. V gave up 0 bases and J gave up 3 bases, with 12 bases separating them. The CDR3 totals 15 residues. The CDR3 reads CASSVESVGEETQYF. In nucleotides, the CDR3 is TGTGCCAGCAGCGTAGAGTCTGTCGGGGAAGAGACCCAGTACTTC.

The count of this clone is one. The rearrangement links TRBV27 to TRBJ2-5, with TRBD2 identical over 9 bases. The DNA end favors TRBJ2-7, so the J call may be wrong. The CDR3 covers 16 residues. The germline V gene encodes CDR1 MNHEY and CDR2 SMNVEV (reference sequence). DNA of the CDR3: TGTGCCAGCAGTCCCCAAGGGGCGGGAGGGGACTACGAGCAGTACTTC. It encodes CASSPQGAGGDYEQYF.

The chain links TRBV4-1 to TRBJ2-3, with 9 positions matching TRBD2. Trimming took 4 bases from V and 1 from J; bases not matched to a gene: 12. The CDR3 loop spans 18 amino acids. CDR1 and CDR2 from the germline V gene are MGHRA and YSYEKL. The CDR3 reads CASSPFLGGGAGTDTQYF. The CDR3 DNA follows: TGCGCCAGCAGCCCATTCCTTGGCGGGGGGGCCGGCACAGATACGCAGTATTTT.

The chain has TRBV19 and TRBJ1-2; 9 nucleotides agree with TRBD1. The CDR3 extends over 18 amino acids. Trimming cost V 3 bases and J 6 bases; bases outside gene matches: 17. Germline V CDR1 and CDR2: LNHDA, SQIVND (reference sequence). In DNA form, the CDR3 reads TGTGCCAGTAGTATGTTTTGGGACAGGGCGGACGAAAAGAATGGCTACACCTTC. Amino acids: CASSMFWDRADEKNGYTF.

The V call is TRBV29-1, the J call TRBJ1-4, with TRBD1 as a possible D gene (5 bases). The germline CDR1 and CDR2 sequences are SQVTM and ANQGSEA. The CDR3 sequence is 14 residues long. V was clipped by 0 bases and J by 8 bases, with 13 bases between them. In DNA form, the CDR3 reads TGCAGCGTTGAAGATCAACAGGACCAAGAAAAACTGTTTTTT. Its protein is CSVEDQQDQEKLFF.

The rearrangement uses TRBV7-9 and TRBJ2-7, with D unclear. The CDR3 runs 12 residues. Trimming cost V 6 bases and J 2 bases, with 8 bases left between them. CDR1 and CDR2 (germline): SEHNR, FQNEAQ (reference sequence). CDR3 sequence reads: CASSRLAYEQYF. DNA for the CDR3: TGTGCCAGCAGTCGTCTGGCCTACGAGCAGTACTTC.

The chain joins TRBV10-3 to TRBJ2-7; maybe TRBD2 (5 bases). This CDR3 comprises 15 residues. Germline V gives CDR1 ENHRY, CDR2 SYGVKD. With 4 bases removed from V and 2 bases from J, the gap between germline ends came to 15 bases. CDR3 DNA: TGTGCCATCAGTGCCCGAAGTGGACTCCCCTACGAGCAGTACTTC. The encoded protein is CAISARSGLPYEQYF.

The gene calls are TRBV29-1 and TRBJ1-1; D is perhaps TRBD1 (5 bases). Germline V CDR1 and CDR2: SQVTM, ANQGSEA. The V end lost 1 base, the J end lost 4 bases, and 16 bases lay between the germline ends. This CDR3 has 15 residues. Written as DNA, the CDR3 is TGCAGCGTTGAAGGGGGGAGGATCGAGTCCACTGAAGCTTTCTTT. Its translation is CSVEGGRIESTEAFF.

The chain uses TRBV9 and TRBJ2-2; 9 bases match TRBD2. V dropped 1 base and J dropped 3; count of bases not matched to a gene: 10. Germline V gene data show CDR1 as SGDLS and CDR2 as YYNGEE. The CDR3 runs to 18 residues. The DNA for the CDR3 is TGTGCCAGCAGCGTATTAGCGGGAGAAGAGGGATACACCGGGGAGCTGTTTTTT. This codes for CASSVLAGEEGYTGELFF.

The gene calls are TRBV11-2 and TRBJ2-7; D not certain. V was shortened by 6 bases and J by 4 bases, with 13 bases between the two germline ends. The CDR3 contains 13 residues. In germline, CDR1 is SGHAT, CDR2 FQNNGV. Written as DNA, the CDR3 is TGTGCCAGCAGTTCTGACACTTTGTACGAGCAGTACTTC. Translating gives CASSSDTLYEQYF. The full variable domain, in which reference TRBV11-2 and TRBJ2-7 provide the parts outside the CDR3, is EAGVAQSPRYKIIEKRQSVAFWCNPISGHATLYWYQQILGQGPKLLIQFQNNGVVDDSQLPKDRFSAERLKGVDSTLKIQPAKLEDSAVYLCASSSDTLYEQYFGPGTRLTVT.

The CDR3 loop reads CAISESLKGARDHLETQYF. The DNA of the CDR3 is TGTGCCATCAGTGAGTCGTTAAAGGGGGCGAGGGACCACCTGGAGACCCAGTACTTC. This sequence joins TRBV10-3 and TRBJ2-5, with 7 bases that match TRBD1. CDR1 and CDR2 (germline): ENHRY, SYGVKD. The ends lost 0 bases at V and 5 bases at J; junction bases unmatched: 18. This CDR3 region has 19 residues.

V usage is TRBV19 and J usage is TRBJ2-2; a possible D gene is TRBD2 (5 bases). CDR3 length: 17 residues. V was cut by 4 bases and J by 2 bases, with 17 bases left in between. CDR1 and CDR2 (germline): LNHDA, SQIVND (reference sequence). This chain's CDR3 is CASSNIAPGSNTGELFF. The CDR3 DNA reads as TGTGCCAGTAGTAATATAGCTCCGGGAAGTAACACCGGGGAGCTGTTTTTT.

The chain employs TRBV6-5 and TRBJ2-1; D might be TRBD2 (5 bases). The germline gives CDR1 MNHEY, CDR2 SVGAGI. V shed 5 bases and J shed 6 bases, with 8 bases lying between them. The CDR3 is made up of 12 amino acids. The CDR3 DNA sequence: TGTGCCAGCAGTCAAGGAGGCAATGAGCAGTTCTTC. Amino acid sequence: CASSQGGNEQFF.